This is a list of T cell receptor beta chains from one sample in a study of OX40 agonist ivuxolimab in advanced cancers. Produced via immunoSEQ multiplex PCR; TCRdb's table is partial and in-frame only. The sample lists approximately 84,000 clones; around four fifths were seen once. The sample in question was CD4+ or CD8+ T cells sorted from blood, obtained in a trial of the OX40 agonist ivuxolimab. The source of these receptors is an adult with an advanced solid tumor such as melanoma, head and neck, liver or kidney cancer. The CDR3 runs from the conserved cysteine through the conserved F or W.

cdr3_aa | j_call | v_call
CASRDDSYEQYF | TRBJ2-7 | TRBV7-9
CASSPGLAGGRHEQYF | TRBJ2-7 | TRBV7-2
CASSFQGLESREQFF | TRBJ2-1 | TRBV5-5
CASSPQGARGTDTQYF | TRBJ2-3 | TRBV13
CASSQWGEEQYF | TRBJ2-7 | TRBV5-6
CASSLRQGGGDGYTF | TRBJ1-2 | TRBV5-6
CASSIEEVGPGNTIYF | TRBJ1-3 | TRBV19
CASRRGTGAYNEQFF | TRBJ2-1 | TRBV28
CASSHRVQSGNTIYF | TRBJ1-3 | TRBV6-5
CASSVRGATSSTDTQYF | TRBJ2-3 | TRBV9
CASSLSGGSGNTIYF | TRBJ1-3 | TRBV5-1
CASSPGVIATYQETQYF | TRBJ2-5 | TRBV7-2
CASSVASRGVGANVLTF | TRBJ2-6 | TRBV9
CASSFSGSGDTQYF | TRBJ2-3 | TRBV27
CASSGSDRNYGYTF | TRBJ1-2 | TRBV5-5
CAIRKTGTGNGYTF | TRBJ1-2 | TRBV10-3
CASSPRSGEEETQYF | TRBJ2-5 | TRBV18
CASKATGEGYTF | TRBJ1-2 | TRBV28
CASSLHPPREAFF | TRBJ1-1 | TRBV7-9
CASSETWGADTQYF | TRBJ2-3 | TRBV25-1
CAWSGTYNTGELFF | TRBJ2-2 | TRBV30
CASSSGTGGDSPLHF | TRBJ1-6 | TRBV5-1
CASSLMYTGSNQPQHF | TRBJ1-5 | TRBV7-2
CASRRDRGTEAFF | TRBJ1-1 | TRBV19
CASSRRGKNYGYTF | TRBJ1-2 | TRBV7-3
CASSDAGRGETQYF | TRBJ2-5 | TRBV10-1
CASSLGQVGADTQYF | TRBJ2-3 | TRBV7-2
CAWSVPPRLGSSYNEQFF | TRBJ2-1 | TRBV30
CASSGPGQGENFQETQYF | TRBJ2-5 | TRBV7-9
CASSFGTGGETQYF | TRBJ2-5 | TRBV7-9
CASSLGTGRGTGELFF | TRBJ2-2 | TRBV5-1
CASSLGGEWNEQFF | TRBJ2-1 | TRBV9
CASIWGNTGELFF | TRBJ2-2 | TRBV2
CATLPGGNYGYTF | TRBJ1-2 | TRBV28
CASSLYQGLRFF | TRBJ2-1 | TRBV28
CASSLSRVGGANTGELFF | TRBJ2-2 | TRBV27